The 32 T cell receptor beta chains given below trace back to one sample, sequenced in a study of technical replicates of blood from a few donors. Measured with immunoSEQ multiplex PCR; TCRdb has only the in-frame clones, and not every one. The sample has about 72,000 clones; just under 95% are singletons. What was sequenced was T cells isolated from PBMCs. The source is a human donor in good health.

The chain has TRBV27 and TRBJ2-1; D is unresolved. Trimming left V 2 bases short and J 4 bases short, with 12 bases between. Germline V gene lookup returns CDR1 MNHEY and CDR2 SMNVEV (reference sequence). This CDR3 is built from 15 residues. Written as DNA, the CDR3 is TGTGCCAGCAGTTTAGGATCGGGTGATTACAATGAGCAGTTCTTC. As protein: CASSLGSGDYNEQFF.

This clone is a singleton in its sample. The chain combines TRBV11-3 with TRBJ2-7; 10 nucleotides agree with TRBD1. This CDR3 comprises 14 residues. CDR1 and CDR2 from the germline V gene are SGHNT and YENEEA. V lost 4 bases to trimming and J lost 5 bases; unmatched junction nucleotides: 5. The CDR3 loop reads CASSYRDRGNEQYF. Written as DNA, the CDR3 is TGTGCCAGCAGCTACCGGGACAGGGGTAACGAGCAGTACTTC.

This chain uses TRBV6-5 with TRBJ2-5; 7 nucleotides align to TRBD1. CDR1 is MNHEY, CDR2 SVGAGI, per germline. The CDR3 loop spans 13 amino acids. V was clipped by 7 bases and J by 5 bases; unmatched bases: 7. The CDR3 protein is CASNTRGRETQYF. DNA of the CDR3: TGTGCCAGCAACACGAGGGGGCGGGAGACCCAGTACTTC.

The chain uses TRBV18 and TRBJ2-7, with 7 bases that match TRBD1. The trim removed 6 bases at V and 2 bases at J, leaving 7 bases unmatched. The CDR3 length is 14 residues. Germline values: CDR1 KGHSH, CDR2 LQKENI. CDR3 nucleotides: TGTGCCAGCTCCCTGGGGACAGACCCCTACGAGCAGTACTTC. Translating gives CASSLGTDPYEQYF. The full variable domain, rest sourced from reference TRBV18 and TRBJ2-7, is NAGVMQNPRHLVRRRGQEARLRCSPMKGHSHVYWYRQLPEEGLKFMVYLQKENIIDESGMPKERFSAEFPKEGPSILRIQQVVRGDSAAYFCASSLGTDPYEQYFGPGTRLTVT.

The chain combines TRBV4-3 with TRBJ2-1; D is ambiguous. Germline assignment: CDR1 LGHNA and CDR2 YSLEER. Trimming left V 1 base short and J 4 bases short, with 11 bases between. This CDR3 contains 15 residues. Here the CDR3 DNA reads TGCGCCAGCAGCCAAGGTCTAGGCAGATACAATGAGCAGTTCTTC. Translating gives CASSQGLGRYNEQFF.

The chain joins TRBV14 to TRBJ2-2; a possible D gene is TRBD2 (6 bases). Deletions cut 4 bases from V and 7 bases from J, with 28 bases between. The CDR3 runs to 19 residues. Germline V gene lookup returns CDR1 SGHDN and CDR2 FVKESK. The chain's CDR3 is CASSLNDPGVPLNFGELFF. CDR3 DNA sequence: TGTGCCAGCAGCCTAAATGACCCGGGGGTGCCCCTAAACTTCGGGGAGCTGTTTTTT.

The V and J genes are TRBV2 and TRBJ2-7; D not certain. Trimming shortened V by 7 bases and J by 6 bases, and 4 bases separated the two germline ends. Looked up from germline, CDR1 is SNHLY and CDR2 is FYNNEI. The CDR3 runs to 9 residues. The CDR3, as DNA: TGTGCCAGCACTCCCGAGCAGTACTTC. Amino acid sequence: CASTPEQYF.

The chain carries TRBV19 and TRBJ2-5, with D possibly TRBD2 on 5 matching bases. V was pared by 0 bases and J by 5 bases, with 13 bases between. The germline V gene has CDR1 LNHDA and CDR2 SQIVND (reference sequence). The CDR3 covers 15 residues. The CDR3 nucleotides are TGTGCCAGTAGTATAGAGCCACTGGGAGATGAGACCCAGTACTTC. It specifies CASSIEPLGDETQYF.

The rearrangement links TRBV7-9 to TRBJ2-1; 8 bases align to TRBD2. Germline V gives CDR1 SEHNR, CDR2 FQNEAQ (reference sequence). The CDR3 is 18 amino acids. V was clipped by 6 bases and J by 10 bases; unmatched bases: 23. The CDR3 loop is CASRSWTVGSAGVWEQFF. For the CDR3, the DNA is TGTGCCAGCAGGTCTTGGACTGTGGGGTCAGCGGGAGTATGGGAGCAGTTCTTC.

The chain couples TRBV16 to TRBJ2-1; 9 bases agree with TRBD2. The V gene end was trimmed by 4 bases and the J gene end by 4 bases; junction bases not matched to a gene: 2. The CDR3 totals 14 residues. Germline CDR1 reads KGHSY; CDR2 reads FQNENV. CDR3 residues: CASSRAGGYNEQFF. DNA of the CDR3: TGTGCCAGCAGCCGAGCGGGAGGTTACAATGAGCAGTTCTTC.

The chain couples TRBV19 to TRBJ1-5; unclear D gene. Germline CDR1 and CDR2: LNHDA and SQIVND (reference sequence). Trimming removed 5 bases from V and 0 bases from J, with 23 bases in between. There are 19 residues in the CDR3. The CDR3 region has the DNA TGTGCCAGTAGTCCCGTTGGAGGGAGTATCGGTTATAGCAATCAGCCCCAGCATTTT. This gives the protein CASSPVGGSIGYSNQPQHF.

V usage is TRBV29-1 and J usage is TRBJ1-1; maybe TRBD1 (6 bases). In germline, CDR1 is SQVTM, CDR2 ANQGSEA. V lost 4 bases and J 0 bases, leaving 12 bases between the germline ends. The CDR3 totals 14 residues. CDR3 sequence (DNA): TGCAGCGTTGGCGTTACAGGGCTGAACACTGAAGCTTTCTTT. This encodes CSVGVTGLNTEAFF. Looking up the rest from reference TRBV29-1 and TRBJ1-1 gives the full variable domain: SAVISQKPSRDICQRGTSLTIQCQVDSQVTMMFWYRQQPGQSLTLIATANQGSEATYESGFVIDKFPISRPNLTFSTLTVSNMSPEDSSIYLCSVGVTGLNTEAFFGQGTRLTVV.

V gene TRBV30 combines with J gene TRBJ1-4; D possibly corresponds to TRBD1 (5 bases). CDR1 GTSNPN and CDR2 SVGIG come from the germline V gene (reference sequence). Trimming stripped 1 base from V and 0 bases from J, with 9 bases between. CDR3 length equals 15 residues. CDR3 sequence: CAWSGGFATNEKLFF. The CDR3, as DNA: TGTGCCTGGAGTGGGGGCTTTGCAACTAATGAAAAACTGTTTTTT.

The V gene is TRBV6-4, the J gene TRBJ2-3, with 12 bases fitting TRBD2. The junction had 5 bases not matched to a gene; V was cut back by 4 bases and J by 0 bases. Germline CDR1 reads MRHNA; CDR2 reads SNTAGT. This CDR3 has 17 amino acids. The CDR3 is CASSAEGTSGSTDTQYF. CDR3 DNA sequence: TGTGCCAGCAGTGCCGAGGGGACTAGCGGGAGCACAGATACGCAGTATTTT.

This chain joins TRBV11-3 and TRBJ2-5; 8 bases fit TRBD2. Germline V CDR1 and CDR2: SGHNT, YENEEA. The CDR3 loop spans 13 amino acids. V lost 5 bases and J lost 7; bases outside the gene matches: 6. Written as DNA, the CDR3 is TGTGCCAGCAGCCCCGGGACTAGGGTGACCCAGTACTTC. Translating it yields CASSPGTRVTQYF.

The chain recombines TRBV6-5 with TRBJ2-1, with D possibly TRBD2 on 7 matching bases. The germline V and J ends were trimmed by 10 bases and 4 bases, with 14 bases remaining between them. From germline, CDR1 is MNHEY and CDR2 SVGAGI. This CDR3 comprises 13 residues. The CDR3 here is CATSGTNYNEQFF. CDR3 nucleotide sequence: TGTGCCACCAGCGGGACAAATTACAATGAGCAGTTCTTC.

The chain couples TRBV11-3 to TRBJ2-3, with 7 bases fitting TRBD1. V lost 5 bases, J lost 8 bases, and 13 bases stayed unmatched. The CDR3 loop spans 15 amino acids. Germline V gene data show CDR1 as SGHNT and CDR2 as YENEEA. CDR3 residues: CASSPPPGGIGTQYF. CDR3 nucleotides: TGTGCCAGCAGCCCCCCTCCAGGGGGAATAGGTACGCAGTATTTT. Full variable domain (outside the CDR3, taken from reference TRBV11-3 and TRBJ2-3): EAGVVQSPRYKIIEKKQPVAFWCNPISGHNTLYWYLQNLGQGPELLIRYENEEAVDDSQLPKDRFSAERLKGVDSTLKIQPAELGDSAVYLCASSPPPGGIGTQYFGPGTRLTVL.

The chain joins TRBV7-9 to TRBJ2-7; 13 positions match TRBD2. Germline assignment: CDR1 SEHNR and CDR2 FQNEAQ (reference sequence). V gave up 5 bases and J gave up 6 bases; unmatched junction bases: 4. The CDR3 is 14 amino acids. CDR3 nucleotides: TGTGCCAGCAGCCCAGGGACTAGCGGGATCGAGCAGTACTTC. This codes for CASSPGTSGIEQYF.

The chain carries TRBV5-8 and TRBJ1-5; 7 bases are a match to TRBD1. Germline V gene data show CDR1 as SGHTS and CDR2 as YDEGEE. Unmatched junction bases numbered 3, after V lost 0 bases and J lost 3 bases. The length of the CDR3 is 15 residues. The CDR3 region has the DNA TGTGCCAGCAGCTTGGCCGGACAGGCCAATCAGCCCCAGCATTTT. It is translated as CASSLAGQANQPQHF.

This clone was recorded once. The V gene is TRBV28, the J gene TRBJ1-1; D is unclear. V shed 7 bases and J shed 2 bases, with 5 bases lying between them. The CDR3 is 11 residues long. The germline gives CDR1 MDHEN, CDR2 SYDVKM. For the CDR3, the DNA is TGTGCCAGCAATATAAACACTGAAGCTTTCTTT. Its translation: CASNINTEAFF.

This clone has a single count. V is TRBV10-3 and J is TRBJ1-4; D perhaps matches TRBD1 (6 bases). This CDR3 region has 15 residues. Per germline, CDR1 ENHRY and CDR2 SYGVKD. V was pared by 3 bases and J by 6 bases, with 14 bases between. This CDR3 reads CAISEGARGDEKLFF. The CDR3 region has the DNA TGTGCCATCAGTGAAGGGGCCAGGGGAGATGAAAAACTGTTTTTT.

This rearrangement joins TRBV19 to TRBJ1-2, with D unresolved. CDR3 length equals 11 residues. V lost 6 bases and J lost 2, with 4 bases in between. Germline V gene data show CDR1 as LNHDA and CDR2 as SQIVND (reference sequence). The CDR3 reads CASRQNYGYTF. CDR3 nucleotides: TGTGCCAGTAGGCAGAACTATGGCTACACCTTC.

The V and J genes are TRBV5-1 and TRBJ2-6; D is unresolved. There are 14 residues in the CDR3. With 4 bases removed from V and 2 bases from J, the gap between germline ends came to 7 bases. Germline CDR1 is SGHRS and CDR2 is YFSETQ. The CDR3 sequence is CASSQIPGANVLTF. In DNA, the CDR3 is TGCGCCAGCAGCCAGATACCTGGGGCCAACGTCCTGACTTTC. The variable domain in full, completed from reference TRBV5-1 and TRBJ2-6, reads KAGVTQTPRYLIKTRGQQVTLSCSPISGHRSVSWYQQTPGQGLQFLFEYFSETQRNKGNFPGRFSGRQFSNSRSEMNVSTLELGDSALYLCASSQIPGANVLTFGAGSRLTVL.

This sequence joins TRBV6-5 and TRBJ2-1, with D possibly being TRBD2 (6 bases). Germline V CDR1 and CDR2: MNHEY, SVGAGI. The CDR3 has 14 residues. The V end lost 5 bases, the J end lost 3 bases, and 11 bases lay between the germline ends. CDR3 amino acids: CASSNGGNYNEQFF. CDR3 bases: TGTGCCAGCAGTAACGGAGGGAACTACAATGAGCAGTTCTTC.

This chain connects TRBV7-3 to TRBJ2-3; TRBD2 might be the D (6 bases). CDR1 is SGHTA, CDR2 FQGTGA, per germline. This CDR3 contains 15 residues. V dropped 4 bases and J dropped 0 bases, with 11 bases sitting between them. The CDR3 loop is CASSSRRESTDTQYF. CDR3 in DNA: TGTGCCAGCAGCTCCCGGCGGGAAAGCACAGATACGCAGTATTTT.

The chain combines TRBV11-2 with TRBJ2-2; D call uncertain. The CDR3 runs to 13 residues. V was trimmed by 3 bases and J by 6 bases, leaving 8 bases between them. The V gene's germline CDR1 is SGHAT and CDR2 FQNNGV. Here the CDR3 reads CASSFEFAGELFF. CDR3 in DNA: TGTGCCAGCAGCTTTGAGTTCGCCGGGGAGCTGTTTTTT.

This clone was detected once. The genes are TRBV21-1 and TRBJ2-6; TRBD2 is the table's D call and was not checked against the DNA. TRBV21-1 is a known pseudogene. This CDR3 region has 16 residues. In DNA form, the CDR3 reads TGTGCCAGCAGCAAAGATGGGGGGACTGGGGCCAACGTCCTGACTTTC. Its translation: CASSKDGGTGANVLTF.

This chain uses TRBV29-1 with TRBJ2-1; TRBD2 agrees at 7 bases. The CDR3 runs to 13 residues. V was clipped by 7 bases and J by 7 bases; unmatched bases: 10. Germline CDR1 SQVTM, CDR2 ANQGSEA. The DNA of the CDR3 is TGCAGCGGGGGCGGGAGTCCGGGGAATGAGCAGTTCTTC. Translated, it gives CSGGGSPGNEQFF.

This sequence joins TRBV15 and TRBJ2-7, with 13 bases fitting TRBD2. Unmatched junction bases numbered 9, after V lost 4 bases and J lost 0 bases. The CDR3 loop spans 18 amino acids. Germline values: CDR1 LNHNV, CDR2 YYDKDF (reference sequence). The CDR3 DNA reads TGTGCCACCAGCAAGGGACTAGCGGGATATGGGGGCTCCTACGAGCAGTACTTC. It is translated as CATSKGLAGYGGSYEQYF.

This clone was seen only a few times. V is TRBV11-1 and J is TRBJ2-7, with D hard to call. CDR1 is SGHAT and CDR2 is FQDESV in the germline V gene (reference sequence). The V end lost 6 bases, the J end lost 4 bases, and 19 bases lay between the germline ends. This CDR3 region has 15 residues. CDR3 in amino acids: CASRPADGLEYEQYF. CDR3 coding DNA: TGTGCCAGCAGACCGGCAGACGGGTTGGAGTACGAGCAGTACTTC.

V and J are TRBV23-1 and TRBJ2-3; possible D gene TRBD2, 5 bases. TRBV23-1 is reported as an ORF; its role is uncertain. The CDR3 loop spans 13 amino acids. V lost 6 bases to trimming and J lost 4 bases, with 11 bases between them. Written as DNA, the CDR3 is TGCGCCAGCAGCGACCACGGGGCAGATACGCAGTATTTT. It is translated as CASSDHGADTQYF.

The DNA for the CDR3 is TGTGCCAGCAGCGACGGGACAGAAGCTAACTATGGCTACACCTTC. Its translation: CASSDGTEANYGYTF. The rearrangement uses TRBV7-9 and TRBJ1-2, with 7 bases matching TRBD1. With V trimmed by 5 bases and J by 0 bases, 6 bases remained unmatched. Germline V gene data show CDR1 as SEHNR and CDR2 as FQNEAQ (reference sequence). The CDR3 has 15 amino acids.